This T cell receptor (beta chain) was obtained from a study of shared clonotypes between healthy human individuals. Study-level findings and limits: Only blood was sampled; tissue repertoires likely differ. Sequencing depth was predicted to influence how clonotypes are shared among donors. The diversity represented, both genetic and in exposure history, was limited by few donors.

A remark on this clone: What it binds is unknown.

The sequencing of unsorted PBMC DNA took place on ten immunoSEQ deep assay plates. TCRdb's copy holds only in-frame clones and misses some; the assay was immunoSEQ multiplex PCR. The sample consists of about 460,000 clones, around 77% of them appearing once. The germline CDR1 and CDR2 sequences are SGHTS and YDEGEE. The trim removed 0 bases at V and 1 base at J, leaving 2 bases unmatched. The CDR3 spans 15 residues. Sequencing input: PBMCs. This chain connects TRBV5-8 to TRBJ2-5; TRBD1 agrees at 8 bases. The source of this sequence is a woman aged 40 to 50 in good health. Some clones in this sample may be carry-over from other donors' samples. The CDR3: CASSLGDRSQETQYF. The CDR3, as DNA: TGTGCCAGCAGCTTGGGGGACAGGAGCCAAGAGACCCAGTACTTC.